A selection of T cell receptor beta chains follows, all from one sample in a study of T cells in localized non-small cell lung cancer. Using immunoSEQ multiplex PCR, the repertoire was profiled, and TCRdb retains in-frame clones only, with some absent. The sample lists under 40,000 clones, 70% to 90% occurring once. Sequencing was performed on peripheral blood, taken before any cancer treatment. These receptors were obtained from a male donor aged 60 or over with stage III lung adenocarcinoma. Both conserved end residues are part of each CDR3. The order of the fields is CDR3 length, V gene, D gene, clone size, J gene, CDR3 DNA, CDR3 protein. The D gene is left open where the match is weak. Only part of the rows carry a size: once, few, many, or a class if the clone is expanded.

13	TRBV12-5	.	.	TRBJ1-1	TGTGCTAGTGTCCAACAGTTAAACACTGAAGCTTTCTTT	CASVQQLNTEAFF
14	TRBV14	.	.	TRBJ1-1	TGTGCCAGCAGTTTTCAGATCCAGGGCACTGAAGCTTTCTTT	CASSFQIQGTEAFF
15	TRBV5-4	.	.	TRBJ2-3	TGTGCCAGCAGCGCAAACCAGGGGCGGACAGATACGCAGTATTTT	CASSANQGRTDTQYF
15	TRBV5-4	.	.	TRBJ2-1	TGTGCCAGCAGCTTGGGACAGAGCTCCTACAATGAGCAGTTCTTC	CASSLGQSSYNEQFF
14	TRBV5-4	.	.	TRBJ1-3	TGTGCCAGCAGTTTGACAGGAACTGGAAACACCATATATTTT	CASSLTGTGNTIYF
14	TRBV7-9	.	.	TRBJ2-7	TGTGCCAGCAGCCACAGGGCAAACCCCTACGAGCAGTACTTC	CASSHRANPYEQYF
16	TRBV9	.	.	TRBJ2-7	TGTGCCAGCAGCCCCTCTTACAGAGCCGGAACCTACGAGCAGTACTTC	CASSPSYRAGTYEQYF
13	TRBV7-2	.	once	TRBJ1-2	TGTGCCAGCAGCGCGGGGACCGCTGATCGCTACACCTTC	CASSAGTADRYTF
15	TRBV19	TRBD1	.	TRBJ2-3	TGTGCCAGTAGCAAGGGGACAGGATTCACAGATACGCAGTATTTT	CASSKGTGFTDTQYF
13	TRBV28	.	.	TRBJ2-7	TGTGCCAGCAGTTTAGTGCAGGGCTACGAGCAGTACTTC	CASSLVQGYEQYF
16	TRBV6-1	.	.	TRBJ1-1	TGTGCCAGCAGTGAAAGTTGGGGGGTCGGAGACACTGAAGCTTTCTTT	CASSESWGVGDTEAFF
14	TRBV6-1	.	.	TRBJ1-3	TGTGCCAGCAGTGAAGTTGACCTCGGAAACACCATATATTTT	CASSEVDLGNTIYF
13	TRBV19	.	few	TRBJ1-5	TGTGCCAGTAGTAGAGGACCGGGTCAGCCCCAGCATTTT	CASSRGPGQPQHF
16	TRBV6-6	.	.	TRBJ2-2	TGTGCCAGCAGTACCCAGGACCGAGCGAACACCGGGGAGCTGTTTTTT	CASSTQDRANTGELFF
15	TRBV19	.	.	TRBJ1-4	TGTGCCAGTAGTATGGGCGCCAGGGGTAGGGAAAAACTGTTTTTT	CASSMGARGREKLFF
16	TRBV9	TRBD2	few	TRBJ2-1	TGTGCCAGCAGCGTAGGAGCGGGGGGAACATACAATGAGCAGTTCTTC	CASSVGAGGTYNEQFF
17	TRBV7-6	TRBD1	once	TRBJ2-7	TGTGCCAGCAGCTTAGTTTTTTCGGGACAGGGGGCTTACGAGCAGTACTTC	CASSLVFSGQGAYEQYF
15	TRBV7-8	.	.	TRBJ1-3	TGTGCCAGCAGCTTAGTGGCAGGCTCTGGAAACACCATATATTTT	CASSLVAGSGNTIYF
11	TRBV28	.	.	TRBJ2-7	TGTGCCAGCAGTTTAGAGTACGAGCAGTACTTC	CASSLEYEQYF
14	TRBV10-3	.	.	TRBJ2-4	TGTGCCTCGAGGGATCGTGGGGCCAAAAACATTCAGTACTTC	CASRDRGAKNIQYF
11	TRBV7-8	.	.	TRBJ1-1	TGTGCCAGCAGCGGGGGACAAGAAGCTTTCTTT	CASSGGQEAFF
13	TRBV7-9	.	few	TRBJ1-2	TGTGCCAGCAGCTTAAGGCAGGGCCATGGCTACACCTTC	CASSLRQGHGYTF
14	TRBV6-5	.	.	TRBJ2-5	TGTGCCAGCAGTTACTTTTTCCAACAAGAGACCCAGTACTTC	CASSYFFQQETQYF
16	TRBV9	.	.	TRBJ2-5	TGTGCCAGCAGTATTAAACCGGGACACTTTCTAGAGACCCAGTACTTC	CASSIKPGHFLETQYF
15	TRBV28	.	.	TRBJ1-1	TGTGCCAGCAGTTTATTTAAGGGGCTGGGCACTGAAGCTTTCTTT	CASSLFKGLGTEAFF
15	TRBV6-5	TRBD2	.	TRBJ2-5	TGTGCCAGCAGCAAGAATAGCGGGGGCCAAGAGACCCAGTACTTC	CASSKNSGGQETQYF
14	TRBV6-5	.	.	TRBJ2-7	TGTGCCAGCAGTTACGGGACTGCGCCCTACGAGCAGTACTTC	CASSYGTAPYEQYF
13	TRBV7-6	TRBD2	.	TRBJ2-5	TGTGCCAGCAGCCGGGGGGGCCAAGAGACCCAGTACTTC	CASSRGGQETQYF
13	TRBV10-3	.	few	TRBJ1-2	TGTGCCATCAGTGAAGACGGGGACAATGGCTACACCTTC	CAISEDGDNGYTF
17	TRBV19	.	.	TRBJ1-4	TGTGCCAGTAGTATATCCCGGCCTATCCCCTTTAATGAAAAACTGTTTTTT	CASSISRPIPFNEKLFF
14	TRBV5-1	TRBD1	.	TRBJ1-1	TGCGCCAGCAGCTTGGCGGCAGGGGGCACTGAAGCTTTCTTT	CASSLAAGGTEAFF
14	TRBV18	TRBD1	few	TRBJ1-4	TGTGCCAGCTCGAGGGACAGTACGAATGAAAAACTGTTTTTT	CASSRDSTNEKLFF
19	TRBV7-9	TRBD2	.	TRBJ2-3	TGTGCCAGCAGCTTTAGACTAGCGGGGAGGACCATAGTCGCAGATACGCAGTATTTT	CASSFRLAGRTIVADTQYF
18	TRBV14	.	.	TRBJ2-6	TGTGCCAGCAGCCTAACAGGGCGAACTGTCTCTGGGGCCAACGTCCTGACTTTC	CASSLTGRTVSGANVLTF
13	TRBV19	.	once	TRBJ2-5	TGTGCCAGTAGCAGGGAGGTTTTCGAGACCCAGTACTTC	CASSREVFETQYF
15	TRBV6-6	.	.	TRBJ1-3	TGTGCCAGCAGTACAGGGAACTCTCTAGGAAACACCATATATTTT	CASSTGNSLGNTIYF
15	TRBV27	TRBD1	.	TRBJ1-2	TGTGCCAGCAGTCCTGACAGGGGCGATGTCTATGGCTACACCTTC	CASSPDRGDVYGYTF
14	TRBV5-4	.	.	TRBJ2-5	TGTGCCAGCAGCTTGGGAGGCGAGGGAGAGACCCAGTACTTC	CASSLGGEGETQYF
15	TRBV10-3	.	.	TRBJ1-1	TGTGCCATCAGTGGTAAACAGGGAACATGGACTGAAGCTTTCTTT	CAISGKQGTWTEAFF
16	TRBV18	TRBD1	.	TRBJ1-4	TGTGCCAGCTCAATTGGACAGGGCGCAACTAATGAAAAACTGTTTTTT	CASSIGQGATNEKLFF
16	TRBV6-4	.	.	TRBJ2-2	TGTGCCAGCAGTGTAGGTGTGGCAGTAAACACCGGGGAGCTGTTTTTT	CASSVGVAVNTGELFF
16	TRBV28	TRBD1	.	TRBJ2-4	TGTGCCAGCAGCCAGACCAGGACAGGGCCGAGGAACATTCAGTACTTC	CASSQTRTGPRNIQYF
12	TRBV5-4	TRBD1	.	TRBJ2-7	TGTGCCAGCAGCTTGGACAGGGGTTGGGAGTACTTC	CASSLDRGWEYF
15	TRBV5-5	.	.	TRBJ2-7	TGTGCCAGCAGCTTGGATGCCGACAGCTCCTACGAGCAGTACTTC	CASSLDADSSYEQYF
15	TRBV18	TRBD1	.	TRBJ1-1	TGTGCCAGCTCACCCCGGACAGGGTCGGTCCCTGAAGCTTTCTTT	CASSPRTGSVPEAFF
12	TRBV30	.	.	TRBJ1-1	TGTGCCGGGGACGTCCTGAACACTGAAGCTTTCTTT	CAGDVLNTEAFF
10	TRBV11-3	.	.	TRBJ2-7	TGTGCCAGCAGCTTCTCCGAGCAGTACTTC	CASSFSEQYF
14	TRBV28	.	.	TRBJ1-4	TGTGCCAGCAGTTACGGGACATTAGGAGAAAAACTGTTTTTT	CASSYGTLGEKLFF
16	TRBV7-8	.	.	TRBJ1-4	TGTGCCAGCAGCCCGGTAGTGACGGCTGGAGGCGAAAAACTGTTTTTT	CASSPVVTAGGEKLFF
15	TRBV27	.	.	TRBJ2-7	TGTGCCAGCAGTTTTTCACCGCTGGGTCGTTACGAGCAGTACTTC	CASSFSPLGRYEQYF
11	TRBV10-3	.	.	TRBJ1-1	TGTGCCATCAGAATGAACACTGAAGCTTTCTTT	CAIRMNTEAFF
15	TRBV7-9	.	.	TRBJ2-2	TGTGCCAGCAGCTTAGATGCCGGGAACACCGGGGAGCTGTTTTTT	CASSLDAGNTGELFF
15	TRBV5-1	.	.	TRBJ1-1	TGCGCCAGCAGCTTGGAGGGCAGTATGAACACTGAAGCTTTCTTT	CASSLEGSMNTEAFF
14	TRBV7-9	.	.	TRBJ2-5	TGTGCCAGCAGCTTAGGGGCGAGCGGGGAGACCCAGTACTTC	CASSLGASGETQYF
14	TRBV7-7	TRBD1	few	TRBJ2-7	TGTGCTAGCAGCCCCGGGACAGGCGTCTACGAGCAGTACTTC	CASSPGTGVYEQYF
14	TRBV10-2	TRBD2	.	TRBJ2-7	TGCGCCAGCAGTGGAAGCGGGAGATCAGGGGAGCAGTACTTC	CASSGSGRSGEQYF
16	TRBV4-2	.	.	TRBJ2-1	TGTGCCAGCAGCCAAGATGATATCCCTAACCCGGATGAGCAGTTCTTC	CASSQDDIPNPDEQFF